These 26 T cell receptor beta chains share one sample of origin, sequenced in a study of OX40 agonist ivuxolimab in advanced cancers. The repertoire was sequenced with immunoSEQ multiplex PCR; TCRdb's copy has only in-frame clones and lacks some. Here the sample spans some 80,000 clones, approximately 94% being singletons. Source: CD4+ or CD8+ T cells sorted from blood, taken in a trial of the OX40 agonist ivuxolimab. These receptors were collected from an adult with an advanced solid tumor such as melanoma, head and neck, liver or kidney cancer.

This chain links TRBV10-3 with TRBJ2-1; TRBD2 matches at 12 bases. CDR1 ENHRY and CDR2 SYGVKD come from the germline V gene. V shed 0 bases, J shed 1 base, and the junction held 7 bases outside the gene matches. The CDR3 loop spans 19 amino acids. CDR3 amino acids: CAISESTSGSAFSYNEQFF. The CDR3 DNA follows: TGTGCCATCAGTGAGTCGACTAGCGGGAGTGCCTTTTCCTACAATGAGCAGTTCTTC.

The J gene is TRBJ2-7, the V gene TRBV13; TRBD2 matches at 7 bases. The CDR3 consists of 15 residues. The ends lost 3 bases at V and 6 bases at J; junction bases unmatched: 11. The germline gives CDR1 PRHDT, CDR2 FYEKMQ (reference sequence). As DNA, the CDR3 is TGTGCCAGCAGCTTGCGCCAGGCGGGAGCCGGCGAGCAGTACTTC. This codes for CASSLRQAGAGEQYF.

The V gene is TRBV28, the J gene TRBJ1-2; D is uncertain. Germline CDR1 MDHEN, CDR2 SYDVKM. V was shortened by 8 bases and J by 3 bases, with 7 bases between the two germline ends. The CDR3 sequence is 11 residues long. In DNA, the CDR3 is TGTGCCAGCTGGCAGCACTATGGCTACACCTTC. This codes for CASWQHYGYTF.

V and J are TRBV7-9 and TRBJ1-4; D possibly corresponds to TRBD1 (6 bases). V was clipped by 5 bases and J by 8 bases, with 15 bases between them. This CDR3 is 14 amino acids long. The V gene's germline CDR1 is SEHNR and CDR2 FQNEAQ (reference sequence). The CDR3 loop reads CASSPGAPPEKLFF. Written as DNA, the CDR3 is TGTGCCAGCAGCCCGGGGGCCCCTCCCGAAAAACTGTTTTTT.

The rearrangement joins TRBV28 to TRBJ2-5, with 8 bases lining up with TRBD2. The CDR3 is 15 amino acids. Germline V gene lookup returns CDR1 MDHEN and CDR2 SYDVKM. With V trimmed by 5 bases and J by 9 bases, 14 bases remained unmatched. The CDR3 reads CASSPPGTPGGAQYF. The CDR3 DNA reads TGTGCCAGCAGTCCACCCGGGACACCGGGGGGGGCCCAGTACTTC.

The chain employs TRBV9 and TRBJ2-7; 11 bases line up with TRBD2. Germline CDR1 reads SGDLS; CDR2 reads YYNGEE. V lost 2 bases, J lost 1 base, and 5 bases stayed unmatched. This CDR3 has 16 residues. The CDR3 region has the DNA TGTGCCAGCAGCGTTGGACTAGCGGGCCAATCCTACGAGCAGTACTTC. The encoded protein is CASSVGLAGQSYEQYF.

The chain couples TRBV4-1 to TRBJ2-3; tentatively, D is TRBD1 or TRBD2 (7 bases each). The CDR3 is 17 amino acids. Germline V gene data show CDR1 as MGHRA and CDR2 as YSYEKL. Trimming took off 3 bases at V and 2 bases at J, with 18 bases between the two ends. CDR3 nucleotides: TGCGCCAGCAGCCACGGCAGGGGGGGGCAGGTCACAGATACGCAGTATTTT. This sequence encodes CASSHGRGGQVTDTQYF.

The rearrangement links TRBV19 to TRBJ1-1; TRBD1 aligns across 10 bases. This CDR3 has 12 residues. The junction had 5 bases not matched to a gene; V was cut back by 5 bases and J by 11 bases. Germline CDR1 reads LNHDA; CDR2 reads SQIVND (reference sequence). The CDR3 region is CASSPSGQGAFF. As DNA, the CDR3 is TGTGCCAGTAGTCCTTCGGGACAGGGGGCTTTCTTT.

The chain carries TRBV28 and TRBJ2-1, with D perhaps being TRBD1 or TRBD2 (6 bases each). The CDR3 is 15 residues long. Germline CDR1 reads MDHEN; CDR2 reads SYDVKM. V lost 8 bases and J lost 0, with 14 bases in between. CDR3 sequence: CASGTSGASYNEQFF. The CDR3 DNA is TGTGCCAGCGGGACCTCGGGGGCCTCCTACAATGAGCAGTTCTTC.

The V call is TRBV6-5, the J call TRBJ2-5, with 12 bases that match TRBD2. The CDR3 totals 15 residues. The trim removed 5 bases at V and 6 bases at J, leaving 7 bases unmatched. CDR1 is MNHEY and CDR2 is SVGAGI in the germline V gene. CDR3 sequence: CASSALAGGRKTQYF. As DNA, the CDR3 is TGTGCCAGCAGTGCCCTAGCGGGAGGGCGGAAGACCCAGTACTTC.

The genes are TRBV11-2 and TRBJ2-1, with no clear D. This CDR3 comprises 13 residues. V lost 5 bases to trimming and J lost 2 bases, with 7 bases between them. Germline lookup yields CDR1 SGHAT and CDR2 FQNNGV. This chain's CDR3 is CASSGFAYNEQFF. In DNA form, the CDR3 reads TGTGCCAGCAGCGGTTTCGCCTACAATGAGCAGTTCTTC.

This chain uses TRBV6-1 with TRBJ2-5; 8 bases map to TRBD1. CDR3 length: 13 amino acids. J gave up 3 bases and V 6 bases, and 3 bases lay outside the gene matches. Germline CDR1 and CDR2: MNHNS and SASEGT. CDR3 protein: CASRQTGEETQYF. In DNA form, the CDR3 reads TGTGCCAGCAGGCAGACAGGGGAAGAGACCCAGTACTTC.

DNA for the CDR3: TGTGCCAGCAAGACGGCATATAGCAATCAGCCCCAGCATTTT. Residues: CASKTAYSNQPQHF. This sequence joins TRBV6-6 and TRBJ1-5; D is ambiguous. V lost 7 bases and J 0 bases, leaving 10 bases between the germline ends. Germline assignment: CDR1 MNHNY and CDR2 SVGAGI (reference sequence). The CDR3 loop spans 14 amino acids.

The gene calls are TRBV28 and TRBJ2-7; 7 bases match TRBD1. Germline assignment: CDR1 MDHEN and CDR2 SYDVKM. This CDR3 region has 14 residues. The junction had 8 bases not matched to a gene; V was cut back by 6 bases and J by 3 bases. Written as DNA, the CDR3 is TGTGCCAGCAGGTGGAACAGGGGATACTACGAGCAGTACTTC. It is translated as CASRWNRGYYEQYF.

The gene calls are TRBV21-1 and TRBJ1-1. TRBV21-1 is described as a pseudogene. This CDR3 has 15 residues. In DNA form, the CDR3 reads TGTGCCAGCAGCAAGTCCGGGAAACGCTCCTATGAAGCTTTCTTT. This encodes CASSKSGKRSYEAFF.

This clone was seen a few times. The rearrangement links TRBV27 to TRBJ2-5; no clear D gene. The ends were cut back, 4 bases at V and 2 bases at J, with 11 bases in the middle. The germline gives CDR1 MNHEY, CDR2 SMNVEV (reference sequence). The CDR3 length is 14 residues. The CDR3 DNA reads as TGTGCCAGCAGTTATAACTCGGCTCAAGAGACCCAGTACTTC. Protein product: CASSYNSAQETQYF.

This clone was counted only a few times. The chain uses TRBV19 and TRBJ2-7; 7 nucleotides align to TRBD2. This CDR3 spans 14 amino acids. The V gene's germline CDR1 is LNHDA and CDR2 SQIVND (reference sequence). V lost 6 bases to trimming and J lost 0 bases; unmatched junction nucleotides: 5. In nucleotides, the CDR3 is TGTGCCAGTAGATTGCGGGAGAGCTCCTACGAGCAGTACTTC. Protein product: CASRLRESSYEQYF.

The chain is built from TRBV7-8 and TRBJ2-1; D uncertain. Trimming stripped 0 bases from V and 6 bases from J, with 6 bases between. The CDR3 loop spans 13 amino acids. Per germline, CDR1 SGHVS and CDR2 FQNEAQ. CDR3 bases: TGTGCCAGCAGCTTAGCGTTCAGCAATGAGCAGTTCTTC. It translates to CASSLAFSNEQFF. Looking up the rest from reference TRBV7-8 and TRBJ2-1 gives the full variable domain: GAGVSQSPRYKVAKRGQDVALRCDPISGHVSLFWYQQALGQGPEFLTYFQNEAQLDKSGLPSDRFFAERPEGSVSTLKIQRTQQEDSAVYLCASSLAFSNEQFFGPGTRLTVL.

The V call is TRBV6-5, the J call TRBJ2-6; D not certain. There are 15 residues in the CDR3. Germline V CDR1 and CDR2: MNHEY, SVGAGI. The ends were cut back, 2 bases at V and 0 bases at J, with 5 bases in the middle. CDR3 amino acids: CASSYTSSGANVLTF. CDR3 sequence (DNA): TGTGCCAGCAGTTACACAAGCTCTGGGGCCAACGTCCTGACTTTC.

This clone was observed once. The chain has TRBV4-3 and TRBJ1-6, with unresolved D. Trimming left V 1 base short and J 9 bases short, with 10 bases between. Germline loops: CDR1 LGHNA, CDR2 YSLEER. This CDR3 is 14 amino acids long. This CDR3 is CASSQAALGSPLHF. In DNA form, the CDR3 reads TGCGCCAGCAGCCAAGCTGCTCTGGGTTCACCCCTCCACTTT.

The chain links TRBV12-2 to TRBJ1-5; the table's D gene call, TRBD1, was not cross checked with the DNA. TRBV12-2 is shown as a pseudogene. CDR3 length: 17 amino acids. CDR3 region: CASRLVDTGMGNQPQHF. The CDR3 DNA follows: TGTGCAAGTCGCTTAGTTGACACCGGTATGGGCAATCAGCCCCAGCATTTT.

This chain joins TRBV19 and TRBJ2-5; D is undetermined. The CDR3 runs 13 residues. Trimming stripped 9 bases from V and 1 base from J, with 12 bases between. The germline V gene encodes CDR1 LNHDA and CDR2 SQIVND (reference sequence). This CDR3 is CASRRTSQETQYF. CDR3 DNA sequence: TGTGCCAGCAGAAGGACGTCCCAAGAGACCCAGTACTTC.

The chain carries TRBV7-8 and TRBJ1-6; D might be TRBD1 (5 bases). This CDR3 has 13 residues. Germline CDR1 is SGHVS and CDR2 is FQNEAQ. V was pared by 5 bases and J by 14 bases, with 16 bases between. The CDR3 spells CASSLERGKALHF. In DNA, the CDR3 is TGTGCCAGCAGCCTGGAGCGGGGGAAGGCCCTCCACTTT.

The chain joins TRBV7-8 to TRBJ2-1, with 8 positions matching TRBD2. The CDR3 is 16 amino acids. From germline, CDR1 is SGHVS and CDR2 FQNEAQ. The J segment lost 5 bases and the V segment lost 4 bases, leaving 10 bases of the junction unmatched. This CDR3 is CASSSPTGRANNEQFF. DNA of the CDR3: TGTGCCAGCAGCTCACCGACCGGGAGGGCTAACAATGAGCAGTTCTTC. Together with reference TRBV7-8 and TRBJ2-1, the CDR3 gives the full variable domain: GAGVSQSPRYKVAKRGQDVALRCDPISGHVSLFWYQQALGQGPEFLTYFQNEAQLDKSGLPSDRFFAERPEGSVSTLKIQRTQQEDSAVYLCASSSPTGRANNEQFFGPGTRLTVL.

This clone was seen just once. The chain carries TRBV18 and TRBJ2-7, with D perhaps TRBD1 or TRBD2 (5 bases each). V lost 6 bases and J lost 2, with 14 bases in between. The length of the CDR3 is 14 residues. Germline lookup yields CDR1 KGHSH and CDR2 LQKENI. The CDR3 coding sequence is TGTGCCAGCTCCCCGGGACGGTCCCCCTACGAGCAGTACTTC. It specifies CASSPGRSPYEQYF. Based on the CDR3 plus reference TRBV18 and TRBJ2-7, the full variable domain is NAGVMQNPRHLVRRRGQEARLRCSPMKGHSHVYWYRQLPEEGLKFMVYLQKENIIDESGMPKERFSAEFPKEGPSILRIQQVVRGDSAAYFCASSPGRSPYEQYFGPGTRLTVT.

This chain joins TRBV28 and TRBJ1-2; tentative D call: TRBD1 (6 bases). The V end was cut by 11 bases, the J end by 4 bases, with 17 bases between. Germline loops: CDR1 MDHEN, CDR2 SYDVKM. CDR3 length equals 13 residues. The CDR3 coding sequence is TGTGCCTGTCGGGGGGCAAGCTTCTATGGCTACACCTTC. Protein: CACRGASFYGYTF.